This TCR beta chain was identified during a study of OX40 agonist ivuxolimab in advanced cancers. Overall study context: The study reported partial responses in three patients: one hepatocellular carcinoma, two cutaneous melanoma.

CDR1 LNHDA and CDR2 SQIVND come from the germline V gene (reference sequence). The ends were cut back, 6 bases at V and 5 bases at J, with 20 bases in the middle. The CDR3 contains 15 residues. Only in-frame clones appear in the TCRdb table, and some are missing; sequencing was by immunoSEQ multiplex PCR. The sample records over 80,000 clones, about nine tenths being singletons. In the case of this clone: The antigen is not known.

Study-wide points: CD8+ T cells averaged more expanded clones than CD4+.

The genes are TRBV19 and TRBJ2-7; weak D call: TRBD1 (6 bases). The source was CD4+ or CD8+ T cells sorted from blood, collected in a trial of the OX40 agonist ivuxolimab. This TCR derives from an adult with an advanced solid tumor such as melanoma, head and neck, liver or kidney cancer. Here the CDR3 DNA reads TGTGCCAGTAGCCCCGTCTCAACAGGGAGCAACGAGCAGTACTTC. Encoded protein: CASSPVSTGSNEQYF. Complete variable domain (other parts from reference TRBV19 and TRBJ2-7): DGGITQSPKYLFRKEGQNVTLSCEQNLNHDAMYWYRQDPGQGLRLIYYSQIVNDFQKGDIAEGYSVSREKKESFPLTVTSAQKNPTAFYLCASSPVSTGSNEQYFGPGTRLTVT.